The T cell receptor (beta chain) described here comes from a study of blood T cells in healthy people across ages. PCR was performed a second time for roughly 7 to 12 cycles using a sample-barcoded 5' primer and a J-beta primer mix. The template-switch adaptor was a 5' adaptor with 12 random nucleotides. It tagged each cDNA molecule. TCRdb passed the 5' RACE reads through MiXCR, listing each CDR3 protein once. The sample holds 1.8 million or so distinct CDR3 sequences, roughly two fifths seen once. In this sample, this clonotype turned up a few times. What was sequenced was blood. The clonotype originates from a human donor in good health.

The CDR3 DNA follows: TGCAGCGTTGACAACTTCCAAGAGACCCAGTACTTC. The encoded protein is CSVDNFQETQYF. This sequence joins TRBV29-1 and TRBJ2-5; D not resolved. CDR3 size: 12 residues. Germline-derived CDR1 and CDR2 are SQVTM and ANQGSEA. Trimming pared 3 bases from V and 1 base from J, leaving 6 bases between.